This T cell receptor (beta chain) was identified during a study of control samples from healthy donors and cancer patients. Germline lookup yields CDR1 MNHNY and CDR2 SVGAGI (reference sequence). The CDR3 sequence is 17 residues long. J was trimmed by 9 bases and V by 5 bases; bases with no gene match: 16. The method was immunoSEQ multiplex PCR; TCRdb's version includes in-frame clones alone and lacks a portion of them. The table records 130,000 to 150,000 clones, roughly nine tenths of them present only once. The J gene is TRBJ2-1, the V gene TRBV6-6, with TRBD1 identical over 10 bases. The sample taken for sequencing was blood. The sequence came from a woman aged 25-40 years in good health. CDR3 loop: CASSPTNPGQGSGEQFF. The CDR3 bases are TGTGCCAGCAGTCCGACGAATCCGGGACAGGGGTCCGGTGAGCAGTTCTTC.